The next 16 T cell receptor beta chains were all read from a single sample in a study of T cell responses to AZD1222 COVID-19 vaccine. Measured with immunoSEQ multiplex PCR; TCRdb has only the in-frame clones, and not every one. The sample contains 100,000 to 150,000 clones, over 75% of which appear only once. This specimen consisted of peripheral blood, obtained on day 0 of AZD1222 vaccination. The receptors shown here come from an adult in good health.

The chain recombines TRBV5-4 with TRBJ2-5, with D perhaps being TRBD1 or TRBD2 (5 bases each). CDR3 size: 14 residues. Trimming pared 3 bases from V and 1 base from J, leaving 10 bases between. Germline-derived CDR1 and CDR2 are SGHNT and YYREEE (reference sequence). The CDR3 DNA is TGTGCCAGCAGCTCCCGGGACGGCCAAGAGACCCAGTACTTC. Translating it yields CASSSRDGQETQYF.

This clone occurred a few times. V is TRBV28 and J is TRBJ2-1, with D uncertain. The CDR3 is 12 amino acids. CDR1 is MDHEN and CDR2 is SYDVKM in the germline V gene. V shed 5 bases and J shed 5 bases, with 7 bases lying between them. This CDR3 is CASSPRDNEQFF. CDR3 in DNA: TGTGCCAGCAGTCCCCGTGACAATGAGCAGTTCTTC.

This chain uses TRBV6-2 or TRBV6-3 with TRBJ2-7; the D is unclear. Trimming left V 1 base short and J 6 bases short, with 10 bases between. The CDR3 loop spans 13 amino acids. Germline V CDR1 and CDR2: MNHEY, SVGEGT. DNA for the CDR3: TGTGCCAGCAGTTACTGGGCCACTACCGAGCAGTACTTC. It encodes CASSYWATTEQYF.

The chain carries TRBV30 and TRBJ1-2, with 7 bases lining up with TRBD1. V shed 0 bases, J shed 3 bases, and the junction held 10 bases outside the gene matches. This CDR3 region has 16 residues. The V gene's germline CDR1 is GTSNPN and CDR2 SVGIG (reference sequence). As DNA, the CDR3 is TGTGCCTGGAGTGTGAGCCAGGGGGGGACGGACTATGGCTACACCTTC. Translation gives CAWSVSQGGTDYGYTF. The full variable domain, in which reference TRBV30 and TRBJ1-2 provide the parts outside the CDR3, is SQTIHQWPATLVQPVGSPLSLECTVEGTSNPNLYWYRQAAGRGLQLLFYSVGIGQISSEVPQNLSASRPQDRQFILSSKKLLLSDSGFYLCAWSVSQGGTDYGYTFGSGTRLTVV.

This chain connects TRBV7-9 to TRBJ2-5; the D gene is possibly TRBD1 (5 bases). CDR3 length: 16 residues. The ends were cut back, 4 bases at V and 4 bases at J, with 19 bases in the middle. The germline CDR1 and CDR2 sequences are SEHNR and FQNEAQ (reference sequence). The CDR3 reads CASSSYKGQSPETQYF. Here the CDR3 DNA reads TGTGCCAGCAGCTCTTATAAGGGGCAATCCCCAGAGACCCAGTACTTC.

J is TRBJ1-2 and V is TRBV5-5; possible D gene TRBD1, 5 bases. This CDR3 has 15 residues. Deletions cut 2 bases from V and 5 bases from J, with 16 bases between. Germline V gene data show CDR1 as SGHKS and CDR2 as YYEKEE (reference sequence). CDR3 residues: CASSFDRLGGYGYTF. CDR3 nucleotides: TGTGCCAGCAGCTTCGACCGCCTTGGGGGGTATGGCTACACCTTC.

This rearrangement joins TRBV5-6 to TRBJ1-5; D is perhaps TRBD1 (5 bases). The ends were cut back, 1 base at V and 2 bases at J, with 10 bases in the middle. This CDR3 spans 15 amino acids. Germline V gene data show CDR1 as SGHDT and CDR2 as YYEEEE. CDR3 nucleotide sequence: TGTGCCAGCAGCTTGACCCCACAGGGCAATCAGCCCCAGCATTTT. Its protein is CASSLTPQGNQPQHF.

The chain combines TRBV24-1 with TRBJ2-3, with 9 bases matching TRBD2. Germline trimming cut 0 bases from V and 4 bases from J; bases unmatched to any gene: 7. Germline lookup yields CDR1 KGHDR and CDR2 SFDVKD. CDR3 length equals 17 residues. The CDR3, as DNA: TGTGCCACCAGTGATTTGAGCGGGAGGAAGGGTCCAGATACGCAGTATTTT. Amino acids: CATSDLSGRKGPDTQYF.

The V and J genes are TRBV4-1 and TRBJ1-2; D is unclear. The CDR3 extends over 15 amino acids. The V and J ends lost 4 bases and 0 bases respectively, with 12 bases between them. Germline lookup yields CDR1 MGHRA and CDR2 YSYEKL. The CDR3 region has the DNA TGCGCCAGCAGCCGCCGACGGGAGACTAACTATGGCTACACCTTC. Its translation: CASSRRRETNYGYTF.

The chain recombines TRBV18 with TRBJ1-1; 7 bases are a match to TRBD1. Per the germline V gene, CDR1 is KGHSH and CDR2 is LQKENI. Trimming took 6 bases from V and 5 from J; bases not matched to a gene: 12. The CDR3 spans 15 residues. The CDR3 here is CASSSDRAGGTEAFF. The CDR3 DNA reads as TGTGCCAGCTCCTCTGACAGGGCTGGCGGGACTGAAGCTTTCTTT.

V is TRBV10-2 and J is TRBJ2-4, with 9 nucleotides matching TRBD1. Germline V gene data show CDR1 as WSHSY and CDR2 as SAAADI. CDR3 size: 14 residues. V dropped 7 bases and J dropped 6; count of bases not matched to a gene: 7. The chain's CDR3 is CASIEQGAGNIQYF. The CDR3 nucleotides read TGCGCCAGCATAGAACAGGGGGCAGGAAACATTCAGTACTTC.

The rearrangement uses TRBV25-1 and TRBJ1-1; D gene ambiguous. V lost 3 bases and J 0 bases, leaving 11 bases between the germline ends. The CDR3 covers 15 residues. CDR1 and CDR2 (germline): MGHDK, SYGVNS. The CDR3 coding sequence is TGTGCCAGCAGTGATACCCAGGAGATGAACACTGAAGCTTTCTTT. As protein: CASSDTQEMNTEAFF.

The chain employs TRBV27 and TRBJ2-2; possibly TRBD1 for D (6 bases). This CDR3 region has 17 residues. The germline V gene encodes CDR1 MNHEY and CDR2 SMNVEV (reference sequence). The V gene lost 0 bases and the J gene lost 2 bases, with 13 bases spanning the gap. CDR3 DNA sequence: TGTGCCAGCAGTTTATCGATGCCAGGGACAAACACCGGGGAGCTGTTTTTT. Amino acid sequence: CASSLSMPGTNTGELFF.

The rearrangement uses TRBV7-2 and TRBJ2-2, with D tentatively TRBD2 (6 bases). CDR1 and CDR2 (germline): SGHTA, FQGNSA. Trimming pared 5 bases from V and 4 bases from J, leaving 11 bases between. The length of the CDR3 is 14 residues. DNA for the CDR3: TGTGCCAGCAGCCCCCGACTAGTCACCGGGGAGCTGTTTTTT. It translates to CASSPRLVTGELFF.

This chain links TRBV27 with TRBJ2-2, with D unclear. Trimming removed 4 bases from V and 2 bases from J, with 8 bases in between. CDR1 and CDR2 (germline): MNHEY, SMNVEV (reference sequence). The CDR3 is 14 residues long. In nucleotides, the CDR3 is TGTGCCAGCAGTTATACCGATAACACCGGGGAGCTGTTTTTT. This gives the protein CASSYTDNTGELFF.

The J gene is TRBJ1-1, the V gene TRBV12-3 or TRBV12-4, with no clear D. CDR3 length: 13 residues. Trimming left V 2 bases short and J 1 base short, with 5 bases between. The CDR3 DNA reads as TGTGCCAGCAGTTTATCTGCGAACACTGAAGCTTTCTTT. Translation: CASSLSANTEAFF.